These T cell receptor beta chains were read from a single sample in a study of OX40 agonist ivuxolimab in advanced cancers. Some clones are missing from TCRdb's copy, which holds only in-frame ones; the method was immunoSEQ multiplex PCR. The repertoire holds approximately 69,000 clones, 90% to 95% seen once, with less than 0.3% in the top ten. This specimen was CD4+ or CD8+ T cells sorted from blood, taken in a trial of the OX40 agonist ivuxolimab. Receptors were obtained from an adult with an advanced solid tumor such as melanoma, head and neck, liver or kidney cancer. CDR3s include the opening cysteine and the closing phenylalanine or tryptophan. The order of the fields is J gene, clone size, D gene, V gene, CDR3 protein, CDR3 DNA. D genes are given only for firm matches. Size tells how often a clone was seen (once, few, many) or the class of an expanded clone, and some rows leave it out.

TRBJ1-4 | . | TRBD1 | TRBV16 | CASSQRQGSTTNEKLFF | TGTGCCAGCAGCCAACGACAGGGGAGTACAACTAATGAAAAACTGTTTTTT
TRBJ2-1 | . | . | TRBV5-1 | CASSLWGLPYNEQFF | TGCGCCAGCAGCTTGTGGGGACTCCCCTACAATGAGCAGTTCTTC
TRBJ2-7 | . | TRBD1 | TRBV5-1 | CASSFGQGNLHEQYF | TGCGCCAGCAGCTTCGGACAGGGAAATCTCCACGAGCAGTACTTC
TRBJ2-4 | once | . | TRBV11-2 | CASSFSSEAKNIQYF | TGTGCCAGCAGCTTTTCTAGCGAAGCCAAAAACATTCAGTACTTC
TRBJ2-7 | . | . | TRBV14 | CASSQVRGISYEQYF | TGTGCCAGCAGCCAAGTCCGGGGTATCTCCTACGAGCAGTACTTC
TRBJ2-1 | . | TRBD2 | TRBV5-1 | CASSWTSGNNEQFF | TGCGCCAGCAGTTGGACTAGCGGAAACAATGAGCAGTTCTTC
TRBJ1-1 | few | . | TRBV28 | CASKDTEAFF | TGTGCCAGCAAGGACACTGAAGCTTTCTTT
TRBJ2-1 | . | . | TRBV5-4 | CASSAAPTPGNNEQFF | TGTGCCAGCAGCGCGGCCCCTACCCCGGGAAACAATGAGCAGTTCTTC
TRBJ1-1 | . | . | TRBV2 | CASKGRQNTEAFF | TGTGCCAGCAAAGGCCGTCAGAACACTGAAGCTTTCTTT
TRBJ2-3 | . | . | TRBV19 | CASSIGSGIDTQYF | TGTGCCAGTAGTATTGGAAGCGGAATAGATACGCAGTATTTT
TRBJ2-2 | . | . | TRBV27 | CATLRQGNTGELFF | TGTGCCACCCTAAGGCAGGGGAACACCGGGGAGCTGTTTTTT
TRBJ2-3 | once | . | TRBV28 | CASSFSGNGLYTQYF | TGTGCCAGCAGTTTTTCGGGGAACGGTCTCTATACGCAGTATTTT
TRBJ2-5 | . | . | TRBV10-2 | CASSESKQGGVAGIKTQYF | TGCGCCAGCAGTGAGTCGAAACAGGGTGGTGTTGCGGGCATCAAGACCCAGTACTTC
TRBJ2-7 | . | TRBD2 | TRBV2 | CASSSARGSYEQYF | TGTGCCAGCAGTTCAGCTCGCGGGAGCTACGAGCAGTACTTC
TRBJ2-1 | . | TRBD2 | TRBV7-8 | CASSHPPPSSGIGNEQFF | TGTGCCAGCAGCCACCCCCCCCCTAGTAGCGGGATAGGCAATGAGCAGTTCTTC
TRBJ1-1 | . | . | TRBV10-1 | CASSESGGARTEAFF | TGCGCCAGCAGTGAGTCAGGCGGAGCTCGCACTGAAGCTTTCTTT
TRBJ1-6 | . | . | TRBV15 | CATSSLDTDNSPLHF | TGTGCCACCAGCAGCCTTGACACCGATAATTCACCCCTCCACTTT
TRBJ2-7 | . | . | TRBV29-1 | CSVDGGPSYEQYF | TGCAGCGTTGATGGGGGCCCGTCCTACGAGCAGTACTTC
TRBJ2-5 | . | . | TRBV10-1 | CASSENSGRETQYF | TGCGCCAGCAGTGAGAACAGCGGGCGAGAGACCCAGTACTTC
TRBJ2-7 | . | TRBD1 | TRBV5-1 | CASSLESGGTFEQYF | TGCGCCAGCAGCTTGGAATCAGGGGGAACTTTCGAGCAGTACTTC
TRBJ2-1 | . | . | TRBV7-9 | CASSLNTGSYNEQFF | TGTGCCAGCAGCTTAAACACGGGCTCCTACAATGAGCAGTTCTTC
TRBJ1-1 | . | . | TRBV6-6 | CASSGALNTEAFF | TGTGCCAGCTCGGGGGCTTTGAACACTGAAGCTTTCTTT
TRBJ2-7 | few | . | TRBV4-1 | CASSQSPGPYEQYF | TGCGCCAGCAGCCAAAGTCCGGGACCCTACGAGCAGTACTTC
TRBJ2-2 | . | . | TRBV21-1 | CASSRQVYPVGTGELFF | TGTGCCAGCAGCAGACAAGTTTATCCGGTGGGCACCGGGGAGCTGTTTTTT
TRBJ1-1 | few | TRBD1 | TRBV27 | CASSGGGYTEAFF | TGTGCCAGCAGTGGAGGGGGCTACACTGAAGCTTTCTTT
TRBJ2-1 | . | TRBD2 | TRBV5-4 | CASSLSGEPYNEQFF | TGTGCCAGCAGCCTAAGCGGGGAACCCTACAATGAGCAGTTCTTC
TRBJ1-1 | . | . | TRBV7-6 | CASSLVGKKAPAFF | TGTGCCAGCAGCTTAGTAGGGAAAAAGGCCCCGGCTTTCTTT
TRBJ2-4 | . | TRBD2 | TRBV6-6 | CASSYVTSGNPQYF | TGTGCCAGCAGTTACGTGACTAGCGGCAACCCCCAGTACTTC
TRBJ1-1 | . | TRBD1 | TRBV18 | CASSPQGARGMNTEAFF | TGTGCCAGCTCACCACAGGGGGCTCGGGGTATGAACACTGAAGCTTTCTTT